Sequencing of this TCR beta chain was carried out in a study of blood T cell repertoires in COVID-19. Study-level background: Researchers got acute and convalescent COVID-19 samples from the United States, Italy and Spain. PBMCs, B-cell-depleted T cells, or T cells were the source of the cDNA or gDNA that made up the material.

The germline CDR1 and CDR2 sequences are MNHEY and SVGAGI. CDR3 size: 12 residues. V was shortened by 4 bases and J by 7 bases, with 8 bases between the two germline ends. Cohorts were assigned according to the clinical history that participants reported. Among Cohort 3 donors, those recovered had two negative PCRs, clearance, or symptom resolution. Clones were read by immunoSEQ multiplex PCR, and TCRdb kept only the in-frame ones, dropping some. This table has hundreds of thousands of clones, about 91% appearing once. The receptor comes from a woman between 35 and 50 years old who had recovered from COVID-19. Sequenced material: PBMCs or T cells enriched from blood (not recorded which). The chain has TRBV6-5 and TRBJ2-1; D is perhaps TRBD2 (5 bases). The CDR3, as DNA: TGTGCCAGCAGTTCATCGGGGAATGAGCAGTTCTTC. Protein: CASSSSGNEQFF.